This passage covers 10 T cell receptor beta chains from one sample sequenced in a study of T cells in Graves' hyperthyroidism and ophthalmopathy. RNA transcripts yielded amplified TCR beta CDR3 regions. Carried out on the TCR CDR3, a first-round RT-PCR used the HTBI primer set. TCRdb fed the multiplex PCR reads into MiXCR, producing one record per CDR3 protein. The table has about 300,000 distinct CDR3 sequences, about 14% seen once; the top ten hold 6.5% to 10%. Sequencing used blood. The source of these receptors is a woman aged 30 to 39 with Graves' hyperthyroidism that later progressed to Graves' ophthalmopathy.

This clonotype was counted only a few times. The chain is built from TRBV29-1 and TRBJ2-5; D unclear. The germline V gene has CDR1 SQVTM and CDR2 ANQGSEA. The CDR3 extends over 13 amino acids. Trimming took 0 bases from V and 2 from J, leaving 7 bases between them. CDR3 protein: CSVEEVWQETQYF. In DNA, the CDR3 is TGCAGCGTTGAAGAAGTCTGGCAAGAGACCCAGTACTTC.

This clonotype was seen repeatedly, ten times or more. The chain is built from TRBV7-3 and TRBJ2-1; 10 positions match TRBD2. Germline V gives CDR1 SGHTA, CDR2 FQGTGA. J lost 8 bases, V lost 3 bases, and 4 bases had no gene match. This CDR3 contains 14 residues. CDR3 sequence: CASSLLAGVDEQFF. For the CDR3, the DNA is TGTGCCAGCAGCTTGCTAGCGGGAGTCGATGAGCAGTTCTTC.

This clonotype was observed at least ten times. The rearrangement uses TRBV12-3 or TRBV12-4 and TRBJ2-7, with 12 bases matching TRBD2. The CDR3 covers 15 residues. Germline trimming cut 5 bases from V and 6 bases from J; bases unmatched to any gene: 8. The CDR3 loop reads CASSAPSGRDPEQYF. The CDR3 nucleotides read TGTGCCAGCAGTGCGCCTAGCGGGAGGGATCCCGAGCAGTACTTC.

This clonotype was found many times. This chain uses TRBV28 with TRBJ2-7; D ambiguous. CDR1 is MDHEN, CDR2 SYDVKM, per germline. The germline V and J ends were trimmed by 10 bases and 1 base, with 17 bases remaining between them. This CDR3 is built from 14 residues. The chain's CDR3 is CAIIGSAPSYEQYF. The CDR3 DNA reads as TGTGCCATAATCGGTTCAGCACCATCCTACGAGCAGTACTTC.

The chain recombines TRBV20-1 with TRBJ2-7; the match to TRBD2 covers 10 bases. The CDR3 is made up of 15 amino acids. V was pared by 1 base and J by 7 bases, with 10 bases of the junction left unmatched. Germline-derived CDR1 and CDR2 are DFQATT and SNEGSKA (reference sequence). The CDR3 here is CSARGRLAGVGEQYF. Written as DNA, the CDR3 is TGCAGTGCTAGAGGGCGCCTAGCGGGAGTCGGGGAGCAGTACTTC.

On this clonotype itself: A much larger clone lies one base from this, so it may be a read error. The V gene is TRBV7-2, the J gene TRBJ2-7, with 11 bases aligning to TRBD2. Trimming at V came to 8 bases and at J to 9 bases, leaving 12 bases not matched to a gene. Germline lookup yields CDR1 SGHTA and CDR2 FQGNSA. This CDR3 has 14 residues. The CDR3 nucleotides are TGTGCCAGCGGCCTAGCGGGAGGTAGCAACGGGCAGTACTTC. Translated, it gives CASGLAGGSNGQYF.

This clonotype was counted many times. CDR3 amino acids: CASSLGQGVSEQYF. DNA of the CDR3: TGTGCCAGCAGCTTAGGCCAGGGAGTGAGCGAGCAGTACTTC. The rearrangement uses TRBV7-2 and TRBJ2-7; perhaps D is TRBD1 or TRBD2 (5 bases each). The germline V and J ends were trimmed by 1 base and 6 bases, with 13 bases remaining between them. The CDR3 length is 14 residues. The germline CDR1 and CDR2 sequences are SGHTA and FQGNSA.

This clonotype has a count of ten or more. The CDR3 is CASSQVRGYYEQYF. The CDR3 DNA reads TGCGCCAGCAGCCAAGTAAGGGGCTACTACGAGCAGTACTTC. This chain connects TRBV4-1 to TRBJ2-7; possibly TRBD1 for D (5 bases). CDR1 and CDR2 from the germline V gene are MGHRA and YSYEKL. CDR3 size: 14 residues. Trimming pared 1 base from V and 3 bases from J, leaving 10 bases between.

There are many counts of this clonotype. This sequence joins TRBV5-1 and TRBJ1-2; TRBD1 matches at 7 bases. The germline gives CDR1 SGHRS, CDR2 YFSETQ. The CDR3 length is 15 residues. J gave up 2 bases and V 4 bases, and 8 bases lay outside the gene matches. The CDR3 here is CASSDGGQANYGYTF. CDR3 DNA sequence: TGCGCCAGCAGCGACGGAGGACAGGCGAACTATGGCTACACCTTC.

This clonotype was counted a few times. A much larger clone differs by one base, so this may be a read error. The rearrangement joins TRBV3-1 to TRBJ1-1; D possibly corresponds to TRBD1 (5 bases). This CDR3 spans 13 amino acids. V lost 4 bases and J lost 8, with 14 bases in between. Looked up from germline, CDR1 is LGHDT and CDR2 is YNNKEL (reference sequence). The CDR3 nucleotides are TGTGCCAGCAGCCTACCCCGTAGGGGAGAAGCTTTCTTT. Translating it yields CASSLPRRGEAFF.